This record looks at one TCR beta chain sequence and its context. What antigen it recognizes has not been identified. Nothing much larger sits one base from this clone, and base qualities are not available. The sample belongs to a study of blood T cell repertoires in COVID-19 (dated by TCRdb to the early 2020s). Concerning the study at large: Samples covering the acute and convalescent phases of COVID-19 were provided by collaborators in the United States, Italy and Spain. The samples were drawn from the first 160 participants of the ongoing ImmuneRACE study and from 950 to 1,500 subjects provided by 6 global collaborators. Nearly every sample came with metadata listing a de-identified subject ID, COVID-19 status, age in years and sex. The material from the prospective study consisted of cDNA or gDNA derived from T cells, B-cell-depleted T cells, or PBMCs. Where available, HLA class I and class II types were obtained from metadata supplied by the sample provider rather than from assay-based typing. The repertoires were made available in a free public database intended to serve as a resource for research on the immune response to SARS-CoV-2. Deeply sampled blood TCRbeta repertoires from subjects exposed to, actively infected with, or recovered from COVID-19 were included in the dataset. Here is what the overall study found, with its caveats: The amount of clinical and demographic metadata varied by source and participant and was provided uncurated.

Another Seattle source contributed samples from volunteer blood donors who had recovered from COVID-19. Each collaborating institution followed its own protocols to collect whole blood in K2EDTA tubes. For TCRbeta analysis, collaborator samples were shipped as frozen whole blood, as isolated PBMCs, or as DNA extracted from either sample type. The immunoSEQ Assay, a bias-controlled multiplex PCR, was used to amplify TCRbeta CDR3 regions from genomic DNA. Concerning the study's data processing: The number of nucleated cells in each sample was estimated from the amplification of reference gene primers within the assay. To quantify the absolute abundance of each unique TCRbeta CDR3 rearrangement, sequence reads were collapsed and filtered. For each sample, productive Simpson clonality was calculated by taking the square root of Simpson's diversity index across productive rearrangements. TCRdb provides this immuneACCESS table in a form limited to in-frame rearrangements. Some clones are lacking; in checked studies, under half of them reflect an unresolved V gene, and why the rest are absent is not known. D and trimming come from the DNA, and the V and J calls and clone size come from that table. The sample includes over 200,000 clones, with around nine tenths observed a single time. The ten largest clones take up roughly 6.5% of the sample.

After removal of 6 bases from V and 4 bases from J, the junction retains 9 bases not matched to a gene. As encoded in the germline V gene, CDR1 is MDHEN while CDR2 is SYDVKM. Measured from the cysteine to the phenylalanine, the CDR3 is 16 residues long. The only DNA kept is the CDR3, 48 bases in frame from the first base. Sequenced: peripheral blood. The chain joins TRBV28 to TRBJ1-4; 9 of the junction bases match TRBD1. The TCR comes from a man aged 55-75 years who had recovered from COVID-19. The DNA is TGTGCCAGCAGAAACAGGGGGCAAAGGGATAATGAAAAACTGTTTTTT. This gives the protein CASRNRGQRDNEKLFF. Full variable domain (CDR3 extended with the reference TRBV28 and TRBJ1-4 proteins): DVKVTQSSRYLVKRTGEKVFLECVQDMDHENMFWYRQDPGLGLRLIYFSYDVKMKEKGDIPEGYSVSREKKERFSLILESASTNQTSMYLCASRNRGQRDNEKLFFGSGTQLSVL.